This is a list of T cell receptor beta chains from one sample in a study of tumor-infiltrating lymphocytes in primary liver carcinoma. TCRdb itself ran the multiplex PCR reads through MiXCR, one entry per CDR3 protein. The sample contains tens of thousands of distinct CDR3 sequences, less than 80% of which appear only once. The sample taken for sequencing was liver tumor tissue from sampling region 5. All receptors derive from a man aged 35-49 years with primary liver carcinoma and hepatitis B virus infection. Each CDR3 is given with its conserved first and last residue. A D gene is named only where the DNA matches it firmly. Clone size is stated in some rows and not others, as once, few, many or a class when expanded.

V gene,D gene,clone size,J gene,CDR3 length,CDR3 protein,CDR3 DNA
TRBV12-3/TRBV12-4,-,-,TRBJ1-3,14,CAGSPHKEGNTIYF,TGTGCCGGCAGTCCGCACAAGGAAGGAAACACCATATATTTT
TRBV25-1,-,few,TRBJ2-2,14,CACSEGTDTGELFF,TGTGCCTGCAGTGAGGGAACAGACACCGGGGAGCTGTTTTTT
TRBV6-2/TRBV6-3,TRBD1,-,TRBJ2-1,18,CASSFNVQGANSYNEQSF,TGTGCCAGCAGTTTTAATGTTCAGGGGGCGAACTCCTACAATGAGCAGTCCTTC
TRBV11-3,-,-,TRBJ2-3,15,CASSLETGRTGTQYF,TGTGCCAGCAGTTTAGAGACCGGGCGCACAGGTACGCAGTATTTT
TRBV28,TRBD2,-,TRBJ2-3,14,CASSPPGGSGTHYF,TGTGCCAGCAGTCCTCCGGGGGGTTCAGGTACGCATTATTTT
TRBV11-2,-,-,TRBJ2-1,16,CASSWDHRMCYNKQFF,TGTGCCAGCAGCTGGGACCATAGGATGTGCTATAATAAGCAGTTCTTC
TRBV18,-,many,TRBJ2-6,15,CASSPQPSGANVLTF,TGTGCCAGCTCACCACAGCCCTCGGGGGCCAACGTCCTGACTTTC
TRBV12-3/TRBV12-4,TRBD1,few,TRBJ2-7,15,CASSIGTGGSYEQYF,TGTGCCAGTAGTATAGGGACAGGGGGATCCTACGAGCAGTACTTC
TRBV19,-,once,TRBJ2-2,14,CTSSISPGSGELFF,TGTACCAGTAGTATTTCTCCAGGGTCCGGGGAGTTGTTTTTT
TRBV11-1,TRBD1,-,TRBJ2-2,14,CAGSFTGVTGELFF,TGTGCAGGCAGTTTTACAGGGGTTACCGGGGAGCTGTTTTTT
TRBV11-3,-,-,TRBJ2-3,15,CASSLESGRIDTQYF,TGTGCTAGCAGCTTAGAGTCCGGGCGCATAGATACACAGTATTTT
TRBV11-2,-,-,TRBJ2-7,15,CVSSLESGIYAEQYF,TGTGTCAGCAGCTTAGAGTCCGGGATCTATGCCGAGCAGTACTTC
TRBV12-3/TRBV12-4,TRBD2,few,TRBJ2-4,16,CASSFGAGVAKNIQYF,TGTGCCAGCAGTTTCGGCGCGGGGGTAGCCAAAAACATTCAGTACTTC
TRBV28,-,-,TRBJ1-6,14,CTSSLDLDNSPLQF,TGTACCAGCAGTTTGGATTTGGATAATTCACCCCTCCAGTTT
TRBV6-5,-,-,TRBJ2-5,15,CVSSYTGTGKRTQYF,TGTGTCAGCAGTTACACCGGGACCGGGAAACGGACCCAGTACTTC
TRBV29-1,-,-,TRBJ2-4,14,CSLEGQGAWGIQYF,TGCAGCCTTGAGGGGCAGGGCGCCTGGGGCATTCAGTACTTC
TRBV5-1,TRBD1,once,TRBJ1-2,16,CASSDRTGDYSSGYTF,TGCGCCAGCAGCGACAGGACAGGGGATTACAGCAGTGGCTACACCTTC
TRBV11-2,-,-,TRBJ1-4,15,CASSLDGFANEELHF,TGTGCCAGCAGCTTAGACGGGTTCGCTAATGAAGAACTGCATTTT
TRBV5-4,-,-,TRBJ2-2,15,CVSSRQNRNTGELFF,TGTGTCAGCAGCAGACAGAACAGGAACACCGGGGAGCTATTTTTT
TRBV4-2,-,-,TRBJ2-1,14,CASNLGHSDNEQFF,TGTGCCAGCAACCTGGGGCACAGCGACAATGAGCAGTTTTTC
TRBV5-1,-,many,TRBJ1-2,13,CASSEFAGHGYTF,TGCGCCAGCAGTGAATTTGCTGGGCATGGCTACACCTTC
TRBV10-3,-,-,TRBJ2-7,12,CAINEVRQEQYF,TGTGCCATCAATGAAGTCAGGCAAGAGCAGTACTTC
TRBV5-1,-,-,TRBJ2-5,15,CASSSVAAPQETQYF,TGCGCCAGCAGCTCGGTCGCGGCCCCCCAAGAGACCCAGTATTTC
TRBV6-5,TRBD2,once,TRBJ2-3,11,CASGRVETQYF,TGTGCCAGCGGGAGGGTGGAAACGCAGTATTTT
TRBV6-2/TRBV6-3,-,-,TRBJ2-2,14,CTSSLWESGGELFF,TGTACCAGCAGTCTGTGGGAGTCCGGCGGGGAGCTGTTTTTT